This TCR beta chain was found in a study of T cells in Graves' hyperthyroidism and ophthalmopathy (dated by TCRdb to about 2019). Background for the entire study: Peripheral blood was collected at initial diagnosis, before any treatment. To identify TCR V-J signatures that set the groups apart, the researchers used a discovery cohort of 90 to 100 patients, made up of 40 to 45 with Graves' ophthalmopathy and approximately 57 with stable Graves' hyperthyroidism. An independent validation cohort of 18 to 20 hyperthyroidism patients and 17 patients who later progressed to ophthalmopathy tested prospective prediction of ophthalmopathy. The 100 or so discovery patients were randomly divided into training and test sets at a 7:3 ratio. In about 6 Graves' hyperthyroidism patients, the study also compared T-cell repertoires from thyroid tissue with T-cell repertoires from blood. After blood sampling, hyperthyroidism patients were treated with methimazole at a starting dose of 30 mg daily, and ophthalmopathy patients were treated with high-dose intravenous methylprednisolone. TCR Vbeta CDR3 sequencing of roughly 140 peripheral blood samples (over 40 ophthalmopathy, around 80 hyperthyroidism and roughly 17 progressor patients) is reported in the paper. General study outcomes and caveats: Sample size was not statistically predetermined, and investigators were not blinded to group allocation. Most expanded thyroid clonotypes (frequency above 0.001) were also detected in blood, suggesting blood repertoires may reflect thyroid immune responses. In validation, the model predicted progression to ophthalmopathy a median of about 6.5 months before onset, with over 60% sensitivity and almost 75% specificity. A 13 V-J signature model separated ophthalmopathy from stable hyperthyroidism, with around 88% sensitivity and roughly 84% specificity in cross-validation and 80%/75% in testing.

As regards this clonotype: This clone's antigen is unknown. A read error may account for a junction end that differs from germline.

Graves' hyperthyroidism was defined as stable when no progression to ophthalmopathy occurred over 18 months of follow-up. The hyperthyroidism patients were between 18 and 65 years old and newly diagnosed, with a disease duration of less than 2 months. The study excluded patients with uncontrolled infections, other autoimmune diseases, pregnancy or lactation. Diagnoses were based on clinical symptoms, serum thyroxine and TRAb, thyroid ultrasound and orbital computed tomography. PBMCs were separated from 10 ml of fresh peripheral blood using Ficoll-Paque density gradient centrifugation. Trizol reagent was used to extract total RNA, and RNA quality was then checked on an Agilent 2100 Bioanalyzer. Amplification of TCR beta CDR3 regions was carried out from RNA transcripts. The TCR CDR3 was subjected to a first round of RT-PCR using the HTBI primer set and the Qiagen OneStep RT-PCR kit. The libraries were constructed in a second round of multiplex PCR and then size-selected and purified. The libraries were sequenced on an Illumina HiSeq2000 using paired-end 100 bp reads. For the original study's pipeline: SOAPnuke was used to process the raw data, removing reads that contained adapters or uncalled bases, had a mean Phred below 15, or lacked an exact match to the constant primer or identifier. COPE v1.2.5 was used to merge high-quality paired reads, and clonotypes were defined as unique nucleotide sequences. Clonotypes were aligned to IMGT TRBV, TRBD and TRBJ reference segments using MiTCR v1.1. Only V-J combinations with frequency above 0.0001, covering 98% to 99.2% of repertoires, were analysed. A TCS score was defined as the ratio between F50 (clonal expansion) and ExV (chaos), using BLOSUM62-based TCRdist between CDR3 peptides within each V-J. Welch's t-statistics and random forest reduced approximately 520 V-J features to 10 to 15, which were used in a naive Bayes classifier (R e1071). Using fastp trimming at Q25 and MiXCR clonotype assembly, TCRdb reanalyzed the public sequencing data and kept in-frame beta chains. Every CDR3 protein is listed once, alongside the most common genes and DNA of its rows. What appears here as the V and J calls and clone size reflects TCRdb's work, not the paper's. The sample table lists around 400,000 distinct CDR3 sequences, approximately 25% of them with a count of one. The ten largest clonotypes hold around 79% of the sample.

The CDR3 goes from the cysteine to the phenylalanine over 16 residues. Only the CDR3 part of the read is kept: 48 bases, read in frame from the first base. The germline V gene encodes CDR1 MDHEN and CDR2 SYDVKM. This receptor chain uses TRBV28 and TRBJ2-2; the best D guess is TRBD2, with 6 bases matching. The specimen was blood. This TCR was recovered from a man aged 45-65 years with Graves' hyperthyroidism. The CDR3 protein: CASRQFLARSTGELLF. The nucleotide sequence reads TGTGCCAGCAGACAATTTCTAGCGAGATCCACCGGGGAGCTGCTTTTT. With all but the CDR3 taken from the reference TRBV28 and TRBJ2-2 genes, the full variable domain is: DVKVTQSSRYLVKRTGEKVFLECVQDMDHENMFWYRQDPGLGLRLIYFSYDVKMKEKGDIPEGYSVSREKKERFSLILESASTNQTSMYLCASRQFLARSTGELLFGEGSRLTVL.